The 28 T cell receptor beta chains given below trace back to one sample, sequenced in a study of monozygotic twins with inflammatory bowel disease. Following a re-call of the 5' RACE reads, TCRdb has one entry per CDR3 protein and lacks DNA. The sample spans under 200,000 distinct CDR3 sequences; the ten largest clones claim over 2.5%. Source material: blood. The receptors stem from a human donor with ulcerative colitis or Crohn's disease, or a healthy co-twin of an affected twin (not recorded which).

CDR3 region: CASSDDPGANEKLFF. The chain links TRBV6-1 to TRBJ1-4; TCRdb names TRBD1, which stays unverified in the absence of DNA. Germline CDR1 MNHNS, CDR2 SASEGT. The CDR3 consists of 15 residues.

The chain uses TRBV5-4 and TRBJ1-2; no DNA is available, so the TRBD1 call from TCRdb remains unchecked. CDR1 and CDR2 from the germline V gene are SGHNT and YYREEE (reference sequence). The CDR3 is 14 residues long. CDR3 protein: CASSLGAGDSGYTF.

The chain employs TRBV12-3 or TRBV12-4 and TRBJ2-1; TCRdb's D call, TRBD2, is unchecked because there is no DNA. The length of the CDR3 is 17 residues. The CDR3 spells CASSPEGTSGIYNEQFF.

V gene TRBV5-8 combines with J gene TRBJ2-1. Germline CDR1 and CDR2: SGHTS and YDEGEE. The CDR3 runs 15 residues. The CDR3 protein is CASSMGLDRYNEQFF.

The chain combines TRBV10-3 with TRBJ2-7; TCRdb proposes TRBD1, but this gene call is untestable without DNA. Germline CDR1 and CDR2: ENHRY and SYGVKD. The CDR3 loop spans 13 amino acids. The chain's CDR3 is CAISDRGSYEQYF.

The rearrangement uses TRBV5-1 and TRBJ1-4; TCRdb's D call of TRBD1 is untestable without DNA. Looked up from germline, CDR1 is SGHRS and CDR2 is YFSETQ. The CDR3 loop spans 15 amino acids. CDR3 amino acids: CASSKGQGGREKLFF. The full variable domain, completed using reference TRBV5-1 and TRBJ1-4, is KAGVTQTPRYLIKTRGQQVTLSCSPISGHRSVSWYQQTPGQGLQFLFEYFSETQRNKGNFPGRFSGRQFSNSRSEMNVSTLELGDSALYLCASSKGQGGREKLFFGSGTQLSVL.

The chain carries TRBV18 and TRBJ2-1; as DNA is missing, the TRBD1 call by TCRdb cannot be tested. The CDR3 runs 15 residues. Germline V gene sequence: CDR1 KGHSH, CDR2 LQKENI. The CDR3 loop reads CASSLTNLPLDEQFF.

The chain links TRBV6-2 or TRBV6-3 to TRBJ2-7; TCRdb's D call, TRBD2, is unchecked because there is no DNA. The CDR3 sequence is 12 residues long. Germline lookup yields CDR1 MNHEY and CDR2 SVGEGT. The CDR3 here is CASSFVGGEQYF.

V is TRBV2 and J is TRBJ2-7. The CDR3 contains 14 residues. The germline V gene has CDR1 SNHLY and CDR2 FYNNEI. The CDR3 is CASPETGSSYEQYF.

V is TRBV18 and J is TRBJ2-2; TCRdb reports TRBD2, a call that lacks DNA to check it against. Germline CDR1 is KGHSH and CDR2 is LQKENI. The CDR3 is 15 residues long. CDR3 amino acids: CASSSTSGNTGELFF.

The V call is TRBV3-1, the J call TRBJ2-2; the D call from TCRdb, TRBD2, cannot be confirmed without DNA. From germline, CDR1 is LGHDT and CDR2 YNNKEL (reference sequence). This CDR3 is 17 amino acids long. The CDR3 sequence: CASSQGLAGGHTGELFF.

The J gene is TRBJ1-2, the V gene TRBV4-3; the TCRdb D gene call, TRBD1, has no DNA to confirm it. The CDR3 is 15 amino acids. Germline V gene data show CDR1 as LGHNA and CDR2 as YSLEER. The CDR3 reads CASSPGTGAQHGYTF.

This chain joins TRBV27 and TRBJ2-1; TCRdb's D call of TRBD1 is untestable without DNA. The length of the CDR3 is 13 residues. Germline V gene lookup returns CDR1 MNHEY and CDR2 SMNVEV (reference sequence). The CDR3 spells CASATVGVDEQFF.

The gene calls are TRBV27 and TRBJ1-2. CDR1 is MNHEY, CDR2 SMNVEV, per germline (reference sequence). The CDR3 runs 12 residues. CDR3 loop: CASKTANYGYTF.

V and J are TRBV29-1 and TRBJ2-2; TCRdb selects TRBD2, and the lack of DNA leaves this call unchecked. This CDR3 spans 13 amino acids. Germline V gene data show CDR1 as SQVTM and CDR2 as ANQGSEA. The CDR3 sequence: CSTKRERTGELFF.

The chain is built from TRBV6-5 and TRBJ2-3; TCRdb selects TRBD1, and the lack of DNA leaves this call unchecked. This CDR3 has 15 amino acids. The germline V gene has CDR1 MNHEY and CDR2 SVGAGI. CDR3: CASNGGRGGKDTQYF.

The chain couples TRBV28 to TRBJ2-2; without DNA, the TCRdb call of TRBD1 cannot be checked. This CDR3 has 13 amino acids. Germline V CDR1 and CDR2: MDHEN, SYDVKM. The CDR3 reads CASSRTVTGELFF.

The gene calls are TRBV5-1 and TRBJ1-1. The CDR3 spans 14 residues. Germline V gene sequence: CDR1 SGHRS, CDR2 YFSETQ. The CDR3 is CASSSKTVNTEAFF.

This chain connects TRBV5-1 to TRBJ2-1; TCRdb designates TRBD2, a call that cannot be tested without DNA. The CDR3 consists of 15 residues. Per the germline V gene, CDR1 is SGHRS and CDR2 is YFSETQ. This CDR3 reads CASSLARGAPNEQFF.

This chain links TRBV29-1 with TRBJ2-7. This CDR3 is built from 14 residues. CDR1 and CDR2 from the germline V gene are SQVTM and ANQGSEA. The CDR3 sequence is CSVERDPNSGEQYF.

The chain has TRBV5-1 and TRBJ2-1; TCRdb designates TRBD2, a call that cannot be tested without DNA. The CDR3 loop spans 15 amino acids. Germline V gives CDR1 SGHRS, CDR2 YFSETQ. This chain's CDR3 is CASSWTSGRTNEQFF.

The chain joins TRBV5-1 to TRBJ2-7. The CDR3 is made up of 16 amino acids. Germline CDR1 is SGHRS and CDR2 is YFSETQ. The chain's CDR3 is CASSLLGSGSPYEQYF.

The chain joins TRBV5-1 to TRBJ1-6. CDR1 and CDR2 (germline): SGHRS, YFSETQ. The CDR3 covers 13 residues. The chain's CDR3 is CASSSEGGSPLHF. Drawing the rest from reference TRBV5-1 and TRBJ1-6, the complete variable domain is KAGVTQTPRYLIKTRGQQVTLSCSPISGHRSVSWYQQTPGQGLQFLFEYFSETQRNKGNFPGRFSGRQFSNSRSEMNVSTLELGDSALYLCASSSEGGSPLHFGNGTRLTVT.

The V call is TRBV27, the J call TRBJ2-1; TCRdb gives TRBD2 as the D gene, but with no DNA this cannot be confirmed. The CDR3 contains 16 residues. Germline lookup yields CDR1 MNHEY and CDR2 SMNVEV (reference sequence). The CDR3 reads CASSATGLDSYNEQFF.

The chain employs TRBV5-1 and TRBJ1-4; TCRdb's assignment of TRBD1 cannot be checked, as there is no DNA. The CDR3 is 15 amino acids. The germline gives CDR1 SGHRS, CDR2 YFSETQ. CDR3 in amino acids: CASSTLTGDNEKLFF.

The chain couples TRBV3-1 to TRBJ2-5; the D call of TRBD1 rests on TCRdb alone, since no DNA is present to check it. Germline values: CDR1 LGHDT, CDR2 YNNKEL (reference sequence). The CDR3 is 16 amino acids. The CDR3 region is CASSQGWRGWSETQYF.

The rearrangement joins TRBV6-6 to TRBJ1-6; no DNA is available, so the TRBD1 call from TCRdb remains unchecked. Per germline, CDR1 MNHNY and CDR2 SVGAGI (reference sequence). This CDR3 region has 13 residues. The CDR3 is CASTLPGGSPLHF.

J is TRBJ2-7 and V is TRBV6-2 or TRBV6-3; TCRdb selects TRBD2, and the lack of DNA leaves this call unchecked. The CDR3 has 15 residues. Germline-derived CDR1 and CDR2 are MNHEY and SVGEGT. CDR3 amino acids: CASRLGTSGFYEQYF.